This TCR beta chain was identified during a study of a mutant IDH1 vaccine in newly diagnosed glioma. Study details: Vaccinations, eight in total, occurred in weeks 1, 3, 5, 7, 11, 15, 19, 23. The earlier regimen, radiotherapy, temozolomide, or both, was most often both. Once 4-6 weeks had passed after radiotherapy alone, vaccination started, or it started with temozolomide cycles.

This CDR3 region has 16 residues. CDR1 and CDR2 (germline): SGDLS, YYNGEE. V was clipped by 1 base and J by 2 bases, with 13 bases between them. Time point indicated: week 23, last vaccination. Topical imiquimod accompanied each vaccine dose, which consisted of 300 ug of mutant IDH1 20-mer peptide. In the case of this clone: Its antigen remains unknown.

Assay: immunoSEQ multiplex PCR; the TCRdb copy retains only in-frame clones and omits some. The sample records about 56,000 clones, about 90% being singletons. Study conclusions and caveats: Of all patients, about 93% showed vaccine-induced immune responses.

The chain combines TRBV9 with TRBJ1-3, with D possibly matching TRBD1 (6 bases). Here the sequenced sample was PBMCs, taken from a glioma patient whose treatment included an IDH1 peptide vaccine. This receptor was taken from a man between 40 and 49 years old with glioma. CDR3 amino acids: CASSVMEEGAGNTIYF. DNA of the CDR3: TGTGCCAGCAGCGTAATGGAGGAGGGGGCTGGAAACACCATATATTTT. Full variable domain (missing parts from reference TRBV9 and TRBJ1-3): DSGVTQTPKHLITATGQRVTLRCSPRSGDLSVYWYQQSLDQGLQFLIQYYNGEERAKGNILERFSAQQFPDLHSELNLSSLELGDSALYFCASSVMEEGAGNTIYFGEGSWLTVV.